The T cell receptor (beta chain) described here comes from a study of T cells in narcolepsy. Across the whole study: Healthy controls were enrolled alongside patients with narcolepsy type 1 or type 2.

Points on this clone: Its antigen is unidentified.

CDR1 and CDR2 from the germline V gene are MNHEY and SMNVEV (reference sequence). The V segment lost 8 bases and the J segment 2 bases; nucleotides outside the gene matches: 6. CDR3 length equals 14 residues. Libraries were prepared by immunoSEQ multiplex PCR; TCRdb keeps only in-frame clonotypes and omits some of them. The data hold over 25,000 clones, with 65% to 85% observed a single time. Study-level findings and limits: Reportedly, autoreactive clonotypes were serially detected in patients' blood but not controls'. Autoreactive HCRT-specific and TRIB2-specific clonotypes were marked in same-patient CSF-versus-blood CD4+ comparisons. Some memory CD4+ repertoires had no autoreactive clone sequences.

This clonotype originated in a human donor in good health. The rearrangement links TRBV27 to TRBJ1-1; the match to TRBD1 covers 9 bases. The sample consisted of memory (CD45RA-) CD4+ T cells from blood. Here the CDR3 reads CASHGQGPNTEAFF. The CDR3, as DNA: TGTGCCAGCCATGGACAGGGGCCCAACACTGAAGCTTTCTTT.